This T cell receptor beta chain was captured by sequencing in a study of T cells in Graves' hyperthyroidism and ophthalmopathy. Amplified TCR beta CDR3 regions derived from RNA transcripts. The TCR CDR3 was amplified in a first-round RT-PCR using the HTBI primer set. TCRdb re-derived calls from the multiplex PCR reads in MiXCR, one entry per CDR3 protein. The sample records about 640,000 distinct CDR3 sequences, less than 25% being singletons. The ends lost 1 base at V and 4 bases at J; junction bases unmatched: 4. Germline V lookup: CDR1 MGHRA, CDR2 YSYEKL. CDR3 length: 15 residues. The clonotype comes from a man younger than 45 with Graves' ophthalmopathy. The rearrangement uses TRBV4-1 and TRBJ1-2, with 9 bases matching TRBD1. The sequenced material came from blood. CDR3 protein: CASSQGDRAGYGYTF. CDR3 coding DNA: TGCGCCAGCAGCCAAGGGGACAGGGCGGGCTATGGCTACACCTTC.